Below, 5 T cell receptor beta chains from the same sample are listed, as sequenced in a study of T cell responses to AZD1222 COVID-19 vaccine. TCRdb's table, derived via immunoSEQ multiplex PCR, lists solely in-frame clones and lacks some. The table shows 80,000 or so clones, with 88% occurring only once. Sequencing was performed on peripheral blood, taken on day 0 of MenACWY control vaccination. These TCRs come from an adult in good health.

In DNA form, the CDR3 reads TGCAGTGCTAGTTCCCCAAAATATGGCTACACCTTC. This gives the protein CSASSPKYGYTF. The chain carries TRBV20-1 and TRBJ1-2; D not certain. There are 12 residues in the CDR3. V lost 3 bases to trimming and J lost 5 bases, with 10 bases between them. Germline loops: CDR1 DFQATT, CDR2 SNEGSKA (reference sequence).

The J gene is TRBJ2-7, the V gene TRBV15, with 7 positions matching TRBD1. J lost 2 bases, V lost 4 bases, and 11 bases had no gene match. The length of the CDR3 is 16 residues. Germline CDR1 reads LNHNV; CDR2 reads YYDKDF (reference sequence). CDR3 sequence: CATSTGQVRLAYEQYF. The CDR3 nucleotides read TGTGCCACCAGCACCGGACAGGTTCGATTGGCCTACGAGCAGTACTTC.

The chain joins TRBV18 to TRBJ2-5, with 11 bases lining up with TRBD2. This CDR3 is 16 amino acids long. The germline CDR1 and CDR2 sequences are KGHSH and LQKENI. The V and J ends lost 0 bases and 4 bases, in that order; junction bases with no gene match: 4. The CDR3 DNA is TGTGCCAGCTCACCACCCGGCCTAGCGGGGGGAGAGACCCAGTACTTC. Translating gives CASSPPGLAGGETQYF.

In regard to this clone: The junction departs from germline at one end; a sequencing error may be responsible. The J gene is TRBJ1-6, the V gene TRBV19; 9 positions match TRBD1. The V gene's germline CDR1 is LNHDA and CDR2 SQIVND (reference sequence). The CDR3 sequence is 16 residues long. The CDR3: CASRIALRDRASPLHF. CDR3 nucleotides: TGTGCCAGTAGGATAGCCTTGCGGGACAGGGCTTCACCCCTCCACTTT.

The rearrangement joins TRBV19 to TRBJ1-5, with TRBD1 matching 11 bases. J was trimmed by 11 bases and V by 5 bases; bases with no gene match: 8. The CDR3 has 14 amino acids. The germline gives CDR1 LNHDA, CDR2 SQIVND (reference sequence). The CDR3: CASSRDRGVEAQHF. In nucleotides, the CDR3 is TGTGCCAGTAGTCGGGACAGGGGGGTGGAGGCCCAGCATTTT.